This T cell receptor (beta chain) was found in a study of CD8 T cells in Susac syndrome. As for the study in general: Clinically active disease was present in six of the sequenced Susac syndrome patients. Eight of these patients were in remission. Susac syndrome patients were untreated, on corticosteroids with some adding intravenous immunoglobulin, or on intravenous immunoglobulin only.

General study results and limits: Susac-specific public clones found in total CD8+ repertoires numbered roughly 15, and those in CD8+ TEMRA repertoires numbered 4 to 6.

This clonotype was seen a single time. Its antigen is unknown. cDNA came from approximately 0.5 to 1 ug RNA primed by random hexamers. An immunoSEQ multiplex PCR amplified TCR beta CDR3 over 54 Vbeta and 13 Jbeta. TCRdb passed the immunoSEQ multiplex PCR reads through MiXCR, listing each CDR3 protein once. The data show about 130,000 distinct CDR3 sequences, around 94% seen once. Germline V gene data show CDR1 as LGHNA and CDR2 as YSLEER. This CDR3 has 16 amino acids. The V and J ends lost 3 bases and 2 bases respectively, with 15 bases between them. The V and J genes are TRBV4-3 and TRBJ2-3; the D is unclear. The clonotype was recovered from a human donor with Susac syndrome. Source material: CD8+ T cells from PBMCs. The CDR3 sequence is CASSHGSGSNTDTQYF. Written as DNA, the CDR3 is TGCGCCAGCAGCCACGGCTCGGGCTCAAACACAGATACGCAGTATTTT.